A selection of T cell receptor beta chains follows, all from one sample in a study of Ad26.COV2.S vaccination and SARS-CoV-2 variants. Profiling relied on immunoSEQ multiplex PCR, and the TCRdb table lists in-frame clones only, not all of them. The table records about 350,000 clones, 75% to 90% of them present only once. This sample comprised peripheral blood, obtained in a trial of Ad26.COV2.S vaccine versus placebo. Every receptor here comes from a person aged 18 to 65 who received the Ad26.COV2.S COVID-19 vaccine or a placebo. Each CDR3 is given with its conserved first and last residue. A D gene is named only where the DNA matches it firmly. A clone size is listed for some rows: how often the clone was seen (once, few, many), or a class if it is expanded.

abundance,j_gene,d_gene,v_gene,CDR3nt,CDR3aa
-,TRBJ1-3,-,TRBV7-2,TGTGCCAGCACAGGGGTATTGCCCTCTGGAAACACCATATATTTT,CASTGVLPSGNTIYF
-,TRBJ1-1,-,TRBV29-1,TGCAGCGTCCCTGGGGCCGGGGGCACTGAAGCTTTCTTT,CSVPGAGGTEAFF
-,TRBJ1-6,-,TRBV7-2,TGTGCCAGCAGCTCCCGAGGTGCCAATTCACCCCTCCACTTT,CASSSRGANSPLHF
-,TRBJ1-5,-,TRBV28,TGTGCCAGCAGCGACGGACAGTATAGCAATCAGCCCCAGCATTTT,CASSDGQYSNQPQHF
-,TRBJ1-5,-,TRBV27,TGTGCCAGCAGTTTCGGACTTTATAGCAATCAGCCCCAGCATTTT,CASSFGLYSNQPQHF
-,TRBJ1-1,-,TRBV27,TGTGCCAGCAGTACGTCTAGCAAAGGGGACGGAATGAACACTGAAGCTTTCTTT,CASSTSSKGDGMNTEAFF
once,TRBJ2-2,TRBD2,TRBV7-3,TGTGCCAGCAGCCTCATTACTGTGACTAGCGTCAACGGGGAGCTGTTTTTT,CASSLITVTSVNGELFF
-,TRBJ2-1,TRBD2,TRBV18,TGTGCCAGCTCAGAACCGGGACTAGCGGGGGGGCGGCATGAGCAGTTCTTC,CASSEPGLAGGRHEQFF
-,TRBJ2-2,-,TRBV3-1/TRBV3-2,TGTGCCAGCCACGGGGGAGCAGGGGGAATCACCGGGGAGCTGTTTTTT,CASHGGAGGITGELFF
-,TRBJ1-2,-,TRBV7-2,TGTGCCAGCAGCCTGGACACTAGCTACACCTTC,CASSLDTSYTF
-,TRBJ2-1,-,TRBV5-5,TGTGCCAGCAGCTTCCTTCCCCACAATGAGCAGTTCTTC,CASSFLPHNEQFF
-,TRBJ1-2,-,TRBV27,TGTGCCAGCAGTTTATCCACGGACGGCACCTATGGCTACACCTTC,CASSLSTDGTYGYTF
-,TRBJ2-3,-,TRBV7-2,TGTGCCAGCAGCATCTCCCATAGGGCTCGTGAGCAGTATTTT,CASSISHRAREQYF
-,TRBJ2-5,-,TRBV4-3,TGCGCCAGCAGCCAAAATAGGGGGTTAGGTGGTGAAGAGACCCAGTACTTC,CASSQNRGLGGEETQYF
-,TRBJ2-5,-,TRBV5-4,TGTGCCAGCAGCTTAATGATAATATCGGGAGAGACCCAGTACTTC,CASSLMIISGETQYF
-,TRBJ1-4,TRBD1,TRBV13,TGTGCCAGCAGGTACAGGGGTAATAGTGAAAAACTGTTTTTT,CASRYRGNSEKLFF
-,TRBJ2-2,-,TRBV18,TGTGCCAGCTCACCACTTGCAGAGAACACCGGGGAGCTGTTTTTT,CASSPLAENTGELFF
-,TRBJ2-5,-,TRBV6-5,TGTGCCAGCAGTACCGTGTCGGTTCGAGAGACCCAGTACTTC,CASSTVSVRETQYF
-,TRBJ2-1,-,TRBV6-5,TGTGCCAGCAGAAACGAAGGGTATGAGCAGTTCTTC,CASRNEGYEQFF
few,TRBJ2-7,TRBD2,TRBV7-3,TGTGCCAGCAGCCCGGGTAGCGGGAGTTCCTACGAGCAGTACTTC,CASSPGSGSSYEQYF
-,TRBJ2-1,TRBD2,TRBV30,TGTGCCTGGACCCGGACTAGCGGCTACAATGAGCAGTTCTTC,CAWTRTSGYNEQFF
-,TRBJ2-1,-,TRBV27,TGTGCCAGCAGTTTATACCGGCCCCACAATGAGCAGTTCTTC,CASSLYRPHNEQFF
-,TRBJ2-1,TRBD1,TRBV19,TGTGCCAGTAGTACGCAGGGGGCGCGGATGTACAATGAGCAGTTCTTC,CASSTQGARMYNEQFF
-,TRBJ1-3,TRBD1,TRBV6-1,TGTGCCAGCAGTGGCATGGGACAGAACTCTGGAAACACCATATATTTT,CASSGMGQNSGNTIYF
-,TRBJ2-7,TRBD1,TRBV10-3,TGTGCCATCAGTGGTCAGGGGGCCTACGAGCAGTACTTC,CAISGQGAYEQYF
-,TRBJ1-4,TRBD1,TRBV4-3,TGCGCCAGCAGCCGGTTTCCGGGACAGGGAGATGAAAAACTGTTTTTT,CASSRFPGQGDEKLFF
few,TRBJ2-7,-,TRBV11-2,TGTGCCAGCAGCCCGCCGAGCGGGCCGTACGAGCAGTACTTC,CASSPPSGPYEQYF
-,TRBJ2-5,-,TRBV28,TGTGCCAGCAGTTTCCGGACTAACCAAGAGACCCAGTACTTC,CASSFRTNQETQYF
-,TRBJ2-3,-,TRBV5-4,TGTGCCAGCAGCCCGGGGAGGGGGTGGGCAGATACGCAGTATTTT,CASSPGRGWADTQYF
-,TRBJ2-3,TRBD2,TRBV27,TGTGCCAGCAGTTTAGGACTAGCGGTTATCACAGATACGCAGTATTTT,CASSLGLAVITDTQYF
-,TRBJ1-3,-,TRBV24-1,TGTGCCATCGGTAGCTCTGGAAACACCATATATTTT,CAIGSSGNTIYF
-,TRBJ2-2,-,TRBV3-1/TRBV3-2,TGTGCCAGCAGCCCACATAACACCGGGGAGCTGTTTTTT,CASSPHNTGELFF
-,TRBJ2-1,-,TRBV18,TGTGCCAGCTCACCGGTGGACAATGAGCAGTTCTTC,CASSPVDNEQFF
-,TRBJ2-5,-,TRBV5-1,TGCGCCAGCAGTCCAGGGGGCGGGAGAGAGACCCAGTACTTC,CASSPGGGRETQYF
-,TRBJ2-7,TRBD1,TRBV5-1,TGCGCCAGCAGCACAGACAGGGGAGGTAACGAGCAGTACTTC,CASSTDRGGNEQYF
-,TRBJ2-7,-,TRBV18,TGTGCCAGCTCACCACCAGACTACGAGCAGTACTTC,CASSPPDYEQYF
-,TRBJ2-3,TRBD2,TRBV18,TGTGCCAGCTCACCAGGGCTAGCGGAGTCTAGCACAGATACGCAGTATTTT,CASSPGLAESSTDTQYF
-,TRBJ2-7,-,TRBV3-1/TRBV3-2,TGTGCCAGCAGCCACCGAACAGGAGAGCAGTACTTC,CASSHRTGEQYF
-,TRBJ2-5,-,TRBV28,TGTGCCAGCAGTAACCCAGGGGCCGGCCAAGAGACCCAGTACTTC,CASSNPGAGQETQYF
-,TRBJ2-5,-,TRBV19,TGTGCCAGTAGTATCGTGCGAAACTCTCAAGAGACCCAGTACTTC,CASSIVRNSQETQYF
-,TRBJ2-1,-,TRBV3-1/TRBV3-2,TGTGCCAGCAGCCCGGGTGGTGAGCAGTTCTTC,CASSPGGEQFF
-,TRBJ1-2,-,TRBV6-5,TGTGCCAGCAGTTACTCTGTCGGGCCCCTCTATGGCTACACCTTC,CASSYSVGPLYGYTF
-,TRBJ2-1,TRBD2,TRBV7-9,TGTGCCAGCAGCTTAGTAGGGACTAGCGGGAGGAATGAGCAGTTCTTC,CASSLVGTSGRNEQFF
-,TRBJ2-1,TRBD1,TRBV11-3,TGTGCCAGCAGCCGACAGGGAAGCTCCTACAATGAGCAGTTCTTC,CASSRQGSSYNEQFF
-,TRBJ1-6,TRBD1,TRBV18,TGTGCCAGCTCACCCACACAGGGGGAAGGTTCACCCCTCCACTTT,CASSPTQGEGSPLHF
-,TRBJ2-7,-,TRBV28,TGTGCCAGCAGTCCCAGGACGGGGTACGAGCAGTACTTC,CASSPRTGYEQYF
-,TRBJ2-3,TRBD2,TRBV11-2,TGTGCCAGCAGCTCTCTAGTTCTAGCGGGGGGGGGAGATACGCAGTATTTT,CASSSLVLAGGGDTQYF
-,TRBJ2-3,TRBD2,TRBV7-2,TGTGCCAGCAGCTCGCTTAGCGGGGGGGTCTCAGATACGCAGTATTTT,CASSSLSGGVSDTQYF
few,TRBJ2-7,-,TRBV9,TGTGCCAGCAGGATGACAGGCCTCTCCTACGAGCAGTACTTC,CASRMTGLSYEQYF
-,TRBJ2-1,TRBD2,TRBV14,TGTGCCAGCAGCCCCACTAGTGGGGGGCTAGCGGGGGGGCATCAGTTCTTC,CASSPTSGGLAGGHQFF
-,TRBJ2-5,TRBD2,TRBV6-6,TGTGCCAGCAGTTACTCGGCGGCGGGAGGGCCCCAGTACTTC,CASSYSAAGGPQYF
few,TRBJ1-1,-,TRBV7-9,TGTGCCAGCAGCTTATTGGAGGGTTTGACCACTGAAGCTTTCTTT,CASSLLEGLTTEAFF
-,TRBJ2-7,TRBD1,TRBV27,TGTGCCAGCAGCCCTTACCCCGGCGACAGGGTAGGGGGGTACTTC,CASSPYPGDRVGGYF
-,TRBJ1-2,-,TRBV19,TGTGCCAGTAGCTTGACCAGATCCTATGGCTACACCTTC,CASSLTRSYGYTF
-,TRBJ1-5,-,TRBV6-6,TGTGCCAGCAGTATGGGGCCGGATCAGCCCCAGCATTTT,CASSMGPDQPQHF
-,TRBJ2-3,-,TRBV7-2,TGTGCCAGCAGCTTAGTAGCAGGGAGCACAGATACGCAGTATTTT,CASSLVAGSTDTQYF
-,TRBJ2-7,TRBD2,TRBV6-5,TGTGCCAGCAGGATAACTAGCGGAGGTGACTACGAGCAGTACTTC,CASRITSGGDYEQYF
-,TRBJ1-1,TRBD1,TRBV5-1,TGCGCCAGCAGCTTAGGACAGGGGGCCCTTGAAGCTTTCTTT,CASSLGQGALEAFF
-,TRBJ2-1,TRBD2,TRBV4-3,TGCGCCAGCAGCCAAGATCCAGCGGGGGGCCTACAGGATGAGCAGTTCTTC,CASSQDPAGGLQDEQFF
-,TRBJ1-1,-,TRBV4-1,TGCGCCAGCAGCCAAGACCTCGAGGCCAGGGGCTGGGGTTCGGAAGCTTTCTTT,CASSQDLEARGWGSEAFF